This T cell receptor (beta chain) came from a study of T cell repertoires in cytomegalovirus infection (dated by TCRdb to between 2017 and 2020). Looking at the study overall: The peptide stimulations were aimed at well-studied HLA-B-restricted epitopes as well as recently identified HLA-C-restricted CMV epitopes, whose presentation resists viral immunomodulation. Donor HLA type was relevant to the analysis, as public TCR beta signatures indicated carriage of CMV infection together with the matching HLA type.

The run used an Illumina HiSeq 1500. TCRdb handled the public reads itself, with Q25 trimming in fastp and clone calling in MiXCR, and kept productive beta chains. Each record represents a unique CDR3 protein, reported with the most common genes and DNA among its rows. This sample lists about 85,000 distinct CDR3 sequences; 40% to 50% were detected once. 93% of the sample comes from the top ten. The germline V gene (reference sequence) sets CDR1 to DFQATT and CDR2 to SNEGSKA. V loses 6 bases, J loses 2 bases, and the germline ends lie 13 bases apart. From the cysteine through the phenylalanine, the CDR3 covers 13 amino acids. Here the CDR3 DNA is all that survives: 39 bases in frame from base 1. The paper as a whole reports these results and caveats: The ex vivo response was dominated by HLA-C-restricted CMV-specific TCR beta clonotypes, which also provided the single most frequent clonotype in two of eight donors. In both this cohort and an independent cohort of some 370 donors, the cumulative frequency of public TCR beta family members distinguished carriers of CMV infection plus the relevant HLA type.

About this clonotype: Its cognate antigen has yet to be identified. Base qualities are not provided; no much larger clone lies one nucleotide away.

Sample treatment or condition, as interpreted from the label and publication: in vitro stimulation with specific CMV peptide epitopes to enrich CMV-specific T cells. The sample in question was CD8+ T cells from cultured PBMCs, obtained from culture after CMV antigen stimulation. The source of this sequence is a human donor in good health (CMV status not recorded). Some clones in this sample may be carry-over from other donors' samples. The chain is assembled from TRBV20-1 and TRBJ2-5; TRBD2 might be the D gene, on 6 matching bases. CDR3 protein: CSALPGLQETQYF. The DNA reads TGCAGTGCACTCCCGGGACTTCAAGAGACCCAGTACTTC.